A selection of T cell receptor beta chains follows, all from one sample in a study of T cells in tuberculosis. Generated by immunoSEQ multiplex PCR, the TCRdb table keeps only in-frame clones and is missing some. The profile shows fewer than 35,000 clones, roughly 95% of them singletons. The sample was PBMCs. The receptors were gathered from a donor aged 10-30 years with latent tuberculosis or without tuberculosis infection. The CDR3 runs from the conserved cysteine through the conserved F or W. Each record gives: J gene, D gene, V gene, CDR3 DNA, CDR3 protein. The D gene is left open where the match is weak.

J gene: TRBJ1-4; D gene: .; V gene: TRBV2; CDR3 DNA: TGTGCCAGCAGTGAATTGGCAGGTCTGTGGAAACTGTTTTTT; CDR3 protein: CASSELAGLWKLFF
J gene: TRBJ1-4; D gene: .; V gene: TRBV5-1; CDR3 DNA: TGCGCCAGCAGCTTGCTTACGGGAGCAACTAATGAAAAACTGTTTTTT; CDR3 protein: CASSLLTGATNEKLFF
J gene: TRBJ1-1; D gene: .; V gene: TRBV21-1; CDR3 DNA: TGTGCCAGCAGTATAGAGGGGGAGCGCAACACTGAAGCTTTCTTT; CDR3 protein: CASSIEGERNTEAFF
J gene: TRBJ2-1; D gene: TRBD2; V gene: TRBV6-5; CDR3 DNA: TGTGCCAGCACTCCGGGACTAGCGGTTTACAATGAGCAGTTCTTC; CDR3 protein: CASTPGLAVYNEQFF
J gene: TRBJ2-7; D gene: TRBD2; V gene: TRBV19; CDR3 DNA: TGTGCCAGTAGTATAGCCTTTCGGACTAGCGGCCCCTACGAGCAGTACTTC; CDR3 protein: CASSIAFRTSGPYEQYF
J gene: TRBJ1-2; D gene: TRBD1; V gene: TRBV2; CDR3 DNA: TGTGCCAGCAGTGATGAACAGGGGATAGCACGGGGCTACACCTTC; CDR3 protein: CASSDEQGIARGYTF
J gene: TRBJ2-5; D gene: TRBD2; V gene: TRBV7-2; CDR3 DNA: TGTGCCAGCAGCCCGCCGGGAATAGCGGGAACAGAGACCCAGTACTTC; CDR3 protein: CASSPPGIAGTETQYF
J gene: TRBJ1-5; D gene: TRBD1; V gene: TRBV7-2; CDR3 DNA: TGTGCCAGCAGCTTAGAGGGGACAGGAGGCCAGCCCCAGCATTTT; CDR3 protein: CASSLEGTGGQPQHF
J gene: TRBJ1-3; D gene: TRBD1; V gene: TRBV5-1; CDR3 DNA: TGCGCCAGCAGCCTCCGGGACAGGGGACGGAACACCATATATTTT; CDR3 protein: CASSLRDRGRNTIYF
J gene: TRBJ2-1; D gene: TRBD1; V gene: TRBV19; CDR3 DNA: TGTGCCAGTACCGACCCCCGCAGGGGGCTGGCTACTGAGCAGTTCTTC; CDR3 protein: CASTDPRRGLATEQFF
J gene: TRBJ2-7; D gene: TRBD2; V gene: TRBV28; CDR3 DNA: TGTGCCAGCAGACCTTATAGCGGGCCCTACGAGCAGTACTTC; CDR3 protein: CASRPYSGPYEQYF
J gene: TRBJ1-2; D gene: .; V gene: TRBV5-1; CDR3 DNA: TGCGCCAGCAGTGGGATAGGGGTGCCCACTAACTATGGCTACACCTTC; CDR3 protein: CASSGIGVPTNYGYTF
J gene: TRBJ1-2; D gene: TRBD1; V gene: TRBV5-6; CDR3 DNA: TGTGCCAGCAGCTTTTATAGGGACAGGGGAGGCTATGGCTACACCTTC; CDR3 protein: CASSFYRDRGGYGYTF
J gene: TRBJ2-5; D gene: .; V gene: TRBV18; CDR3 DNA: TGTGCCAGCTCAACACAGGAGGAAGAGACCCAGTACTTC; CDR3 protein: CASSTQEEETQYF
J gene: TRBJ2-1; D gene: TRBD2; V gene: TRBV30; CDR3 DNA: TGTGCCTGGAGTTACCGGGGCGGGAGTCTGAATGAGCAGTTCTTC; CDR3 protein: CAWSYRGGSLNEQFF
J gene: TRBJ1-2; D gene: .; V gene: TRBV27; CDR3 DNA: TGTGCCAGCGGTGGGGCAGGGGCTTACTATGGCTACACCTTC; CDR3 protein: CASGGAGAYYGYTF
J gene: TRBJ2-7; D gene: .; V gene: TRBV10-3; CDR3 DNA: TGTGCCATCAATTCCGCAGGGGACGCCTACGAGCAGTACTTC; CDR3 protein: CAINSAGDAYEQYF
J gene: TRBJ1-2; D gene: TRBD1; V gene: TRBV11-2; CDR3 DNA: TGTGCCAGCAGTTCGATCCAGGGGGAAAACTATGGCTACACCTTC; CDR3 protein: CASSSIQGENYGYTF
J gene: TRBJ1-5; D gene: .; V gene: TRBV7-8; CDR3 DNA: TGTGCCAGCAGCGGACTGGACAGTTGGGATCAGCCCCAGCATTTT; CDR3 protein: CASSGLDSWDQPQHF
J gene: TRBJ1-4; D gene: .; V gene: TRBV21-1; CDR3 DNA: TGTGCCAGCAGCATCCGAAGCGGGACAACTGCTTCCCCTAATGAGGGGCTGTTTTTT; CDR3 protein: CASSIRSGTTASPNEGLFF
J gene: TRBJ1-1; D gene: TRBD1; V gene: TRBV10-3; CDR3 DNA: TGTGCCATCAAAGAAGAGGGCAGGGGGTTCACTGAAGCTTTCTTT; CDR3 protein: CAIKEEGRGFTEAFF